These 32 T cell receptor beta chains were all obtained from the same sample, sequenced in a study of cytomegalovirus exposure and HLA in healthy donors. PCR used 60 Vbeta primers and 13 Jbeta primers. Generated by immunoSEQ multiplex PCR, the TCRdb table keeps only in-frame clones and is missing some. The data contain about 170,000 clones, 82% of them singletons. The sequenced sample was PBMCs. The receptors derive from a male donor in good health and CMV-seronegative.

V gene TRBV6-5 combines with J gene TRBJ1-2; no clear D. The V end lost 5 bases, the J end lost 4 bases, and 11 bases lay between the germline ends. Per germline, CDR1 MNHEY and CDR2 SVGAGI. The CDR3 consists of 13 residues. CDR3 loop: CASSPPGFYGYTF. In nucleotides, the CDR3 is TGTGCCAGCAGTCCGCCCGGTTTCTATGGCTACACCTTC.

The chain is built from TRBV7-3 and TRBJ2-1, with D perhaps matching TRBD2 (6 bases). Trimming removed 0 bases from V and 10 bases from J, with 16 bases in between. The germline V gene has CDR1 SGHTA and CDR2 FQGTGA. The CDR3 consists of 15 residues. This chain's CDR3 is CASSLTGTGEGEQFF. DNA of the CDR3: TGTGCCAGCAGCTTAACGGGGACGGGAGAAGGAGAGCAGTTCTTC. The whole variable domain, filled in from reference TRBV7-3 and TRBJ2-1, reads GAGVSQTPSNKVTEKGKYVELRCDPISGHTALYWYRQSLGQGPEFLIYFQGTGAADDSGLPNDRFFAVRPEGSVSTLKIQRTERGDSAVYLCASSLTGTGEGEQFFGPGTRLTVL.

This sequence joins TRBV18 and TRBJ1-1, with 9 bases matching TRBD1. The ends lost 1 base at V and 5 bases at J; junction bases unmatched: 2. The CDR3 is 14 amino acids. Germline lookup yields CDR1 KGHSH and CDR2 LQKENI. The CDR3 nucleotides read TGTGCCAGCTCACCACAGGGACAGGGTACTGAAGCTTTCTTT. Translated, it gives CASSPQGQGTEAFF.

The CDR3 here is CASSLTSGGTYEQYF. CDR3 nucleotides: TGTGCCAGCAGCTTAACTAGCGGGGGGACTTACGAGCAGTACTTC. The chain has TRBV7-8 and TRBJ2-7; 12 nucleotides agree with TRBD2. V lost 2 bases, J lost 4 bases, and 3 bases stayed unmatched. CDR3 length equals 15 residues. The germline V gene has CDR1 SGHVS and CDR2 FQNEAQ.

The V gene is TRBV9, the J gene TRBJ2-7; the D gene is possibly TRBD1 (5 bases). This CDR3 region has 18 residues. Germline V gives CDR1 SGDLS, CDR2 YYNGEE. With 1 base removed from V and 2 bases from J, the gap between germline ends came to 22 bases. This CDR3 is CASSVLPEATARTYEQYF. The CDR3 DNA sequence: TGTGCCAGCAGCGTACTTCCTGAGGCGACAGCCCGAACCTACGAGCAGTACTTC.

V gene TRBV27 combines with J gene TRBJ2-1; 9 positions match TRBD2. Germline values: CDR1 MNHEY, CDR2 SMNVEV (reference sequence). J lost 7 bases, V lost 5 bases, and 15 bases had no gene match. The CDR3 length is 17 residues. CDR3 DNA: TGTGCCAGCAGTCCACATCGTGCTAGCGGGAATATAAATGAGCAGTTCTTC. This encodes CASSPHRASGNINEQFF.

About this clone itself: The junction departs from germline at one end; a sequencing error may be responsible. V gene TRBV11-2 combines with J gene TRBJ2-1; TRBD2 matches at 8 bases. The CDR3 length is 12 residues. Germline CDR1 reads SGHAT; CDR2 reads FQNNGV. The CDR3 region is CASSLSGGFLLF. DNA for the CDR3: TGTGCCAGCAGCTTATCGGGAGGGTTTTTGCTCTTC.

The chain links TRBV10-1 to TRBJ2-1, with TRBD2 matching 7 bases. The length of the CDR3 is 13 residues. Germline loops: CDR1 WNHNN, CDR2 SYGVQD (reference sequence). The ends lost 4 bases at V and 12 bases at J; junction bases unmatched: 9. CDR3 DNA: TGCGCCAGCAGTGTGACTAGCATGGGGGGGCAGTTCTTC. Its protein product is CASSVTSMGGQFF.

The J gene is TRBJ2-2, the V gene TRBV11-3; no clear D. CDR1 and CDR2 from the germline V gene are SGHNT and YENEEA. V was trimmed by 6 bases and J by 4 bases, leaving 3 bases between them. This CDR3 has 11 residues. CDR3 residues: CASRSTGELFF. The CDR3, as DNA: TGTGCCAGCAGGAGCACCGGGGAGCTGTTTTTT.

The V call is TRBV5-1, the J call TRBJ2-1; 7 bases fit TRBD2. Trimming took 0 bases from V and 5 from J; bases not matched to a gene: 8. The CDR3 is 16 amino acids. Germline V gives CDR1 SGHRS, CDR2 YFSETQ. Here the CDR3 DNA reads TGCGCCAGCAGCTTGGTGGCTAGCGGCGCCCACAATGAGCAGTTCTTC. Translated: CASSLVASGAHNEQFF. Combining the CDR3 with reference TRBV5-1 and TRBJ2-1 gives the whole variable domain KAGVTQTPRYLIKTRGQQVTLSCSPISGHRSVSWYQQTPGQGLQFLFEYFSETQRNKGNFPGRFSGRQFSNSRSEMNVSTLELGDSALYLCASSLVASGAHNEQFFGPGTRLTVL.

The rearrangement links TRBV27 to TRBJ1-5, with 10 bases aligning to TRBD1. The V segment lost 5 bases and the J segment 5 bases; nucleotides outside the gene matches: 6. In germline, CDR1 is MNHEY, CDR2 SMNVEV (reference sequence). This CDR3 has 15 amino acids. The CDR3 DNA follows: TGTGCCAGCAGTACCGGGGACAGGGGCGATCAGCCCCAGCATTTT. Its translation: CASSTGDRGDQPQHF.

The rearrangement links TRBV7-9 to TRBJ2-3, with 10 bases identical to TRBD2. With 1 base clipped from V and 6 bases from J, the junction kept 10 bases outside the gene matches. In germline, CDR1 is SEHNR, CDR2 FQNEAQ (reference sequence). The CDR3 consists of 17 residues. The DNA for the CDR3 is TGTGCCAGCAGCTTAGGCCGGACTAGCGGAGGAGGCGATACGCAGTATTTT. Residues: CASSLGRTSGGGDTQYF.

This clone showed up just once. The chain has TRBV7-3 and TRBJ2-3; 9 bases map to TRBD2. This CDR3 is built from 18 residues. Germline assignment: CDR1 SGHTA and CDR2 FQGTGA. V gave up 5 bases and J gave up 5 bases; unmatched junction bases: 17. CDR3 residues: CASSTNRVVAGAVDTQYF. CDR3 sequence (DNA): TGTGCCAGCAGCACCAACAGGGTGGTAGCGGGAGCGGTAGATACGCAGTATTTT.

The chain links TRBV27 to TRBJ2-7; D remains ambiguous. Trimming shortened V by 1 base and J by 4 bases, and 11 bases separated the two germline ends. Germline V gene data show CDR1 as MNHEY and CDR2 as SMNVEV (reference sequence). The CDR3 length is 14 residues. As DNA, the CDR3 is TGTGCCAGCAGTTTATTAGATTCACCGTACGAGCAGTACTTC. It yields the protein CASSLLDSPYEQYF.

The V call is TRBV19, the J call TRBJ2-5; 9 bases align to TRBD2. The CDR3 runs to 15 residues. With V trimmed by 2 bases and J by 5 bases, 6 bases remained unmatched. CDR1 is LNHDA, CDR2 SQIVND, per germline (reference sequence). The CDR3 DNA reads TGTGCCAGTAGTATATCGGCTAGCGGGGAGGAGACCCAGTACTTC. Translation gives CASSISASGEETQYF.

The chain links TRBV12-5 to TRBJ2-3; the D gene is possibly TRBD1 (6 bases). CDR1 and CDR2 (germline): LGHNT, FRNRAP. The V end was cut by 6 bases, the J end by 6 bases, with 10 bases between. The CDR3 has 12 amino acids. As DNA, the CDR3 is TGTGCTAGTGGGTTTGACAGGGATACGCAGTATTTT. Protein: CASGFDRDTQYF.

This chain joins TRBV5-1 and TRBJ2-3, with TRBD2 identical over 16 bases. The germline V gene encodes CDR1 SGHRS and CDR2 YFSETQ. Trimming at V came to 4 bases and at J to 4 bases, leaving 9 bases not matched to a gene. CDR3 size: 18 residues. CDR3: CASSGGLAGGLGADTQYF. CDR3 DNA sequence: TGCGCCAGCAGCGGGGGACTAGCGGGAGGGCTCGGGGCAGATACGCAGTATTTT.

Here the CDR3 reads CASSLDSSFSNQPQHF. The CDR3 DNA is TGTGCCAGCAGCTTAGATTCCAGTTTTAGCAATCAGCCCCAGCATTTT. V usage is TRBV11-3 and J usage is TRBJ1-5; D unresolved. V lost 0 bases and J 0 bases, leaving 9 bases between the germline ends. Germline-derived CDR1 and CDR2 are SGHNT and YENEEA. The CDR3 contains 16 residues.

V usage is TRBV13 and J usage is TRBJ2-6; D unresolved. The CDR3 length is 20 residues. Trimming removed 2 bases from V and 0 bases from J, with 20 bases in between. The germline CDR1 and CDR2 sequences are PRHDT and FYEKMQ (reference sequence). The CDR3 sequence is CASSLLLGEAPSSGANVLTF. The CDR3 DNA sequence: TGTGCCAGCAGCTTATTACTGGGTGAGGCGCCAAGCTCTGGGGCCAACGTCCTGACTTTC.

The CDR3 bases are TGTGCCAGCTCGCCAGGGGGGCCCGAGCAGTACTTC. The encoded protein is CASSPGGPEQYF. This chain connects TRBV9 to TRBJ2-7; tentatively, D is TRBD1 (7 bases). V gave up 7 bases and J gave up 6 bases, with 14 bases separating them. CDR3 length: 12 residues. From germline, CDR1 is SGDLS and CDR2 YYNGEE.

This chain joins TRBV9 and TRBJ2-1; the D is unclear. The ends were cut back, 0 bases at V and 7 bases at J, with 8 bases in the middle. Germline V CDR1 and CDR2: SGDLS, YYNGEE. This CDR3 has 13 amino acids. CDR3 DNA sequence: TGTGCCAGCAGCGTAGGGGCCAAAAATGAGCAGTTCTTC. This gives the protein CASSVGAKNEQFF.

The chain uses TRBV10-1 and TRBJ1-3; 7 bases match TRBD1. V lost 10 bases, J lost 4 bases, and 10 bases stayed unmatched. The germline CDR1 and CDR2 sequences are WNHNN and SYGVQD (reference sequence). The CDR3 length is 14 residues. CDR3 in DNA: TGCGCCACTGGCCCGAGGGGGCACGGAAACACCATATATTTT. It is translated as CATGPRGHGNTIYF.

This clone occurred once. V is TRBV6-1 and J is TRBJ2-3; 9 nucleotides align to TRBD1. V lost 5 bases and J lost 3; bases outside the gene matches: 6. CDR3 size: 15 residues. Per germline, CDR1 MNHNS and CDR2 SASEGT. CDR3 coding DNA: TGTGCCAGCAGTACCCCGGGACAGGGAACAGATACGCAGTATTTT. Translated, it gives CASSTPGQGTDTQYF.

J is TRBJ2-4 and V is TRBV28, with 8 bases that match TRBD2. V trimming: 3 bases; J trimming: 3 bases; junction bases outside the gene matches: 10. The CDR3 length is 17 residues. Germline CDR1 is MDHEN and CDR2 is SYDVKM. The CDR3 sequence: CASSLTPRGRFKNIQYF. The CDR3 nucleotides are TGTGCCAGCAGTTTGACTCCCCGCGGGAGGTTCAAAAACATTCAGTACTTC.

This sequence joins TRBV28 and TRBJ2-2; the match to TRBD1 covers 8 bases. Trimming removed 10 bases from V and 0 bases from J; junction bases left unmatched: 7. CDR1 and CDR2 from the germline V gene are MDHEN and SYDVKM. The CDR3 has 15 amino acids. CDR3 protein: CATQGANPNTGELFF. The CDR3, as DNA: TGTGCCACCCAGGGGGCCAACCCGAACACCGGGGAGCTGTTTTTT.

V gene TRBV19 combines with J gene TRBJ1-1; tentatively, D is TRBD1 (6 bases). This CDR3 has 12 residues. CDR1 LNHDA and CDR2 SQIVND come from the germline V gene (reference sequence). Trimming took 9 bases from V and 12 from J, leaving 20 bases between them. The CDR3 region has the DNA TGTGCCAGCCAAGGGGGTCGGCACGCCACTTTCTTT. This gives the protein CASQGGRHATFF.

This clone has just one count. The V and J genes are TRBV5-1 and TRBJ2-7; 9 bases match TRBD2. This CDR3 comprises 14 residues. CDR1 SGHRS and CDR2 YFSETQ come from the germline V gene. Germline trimming cut 4 bases from V and 2 bases from J; bases unmatched to any gene: 4. In nucleotides, the CDR3 is TGCGCCAGCAGCGCAGGGACTAGCACCTACGAGCAGTACTTC. Translating gives CASSAGTSTYEQYF.

The chain carries TRBV9 and TRBJ2-7; 9 bases are shared with TRBD2. CDR1 is SGDLS and CDR2 is YYNGEE in the germline V gene. V shed 4 bases and J 4 bases; nucleotides not matched to a gene: 6. The CDR3 has 14 residues. CDR3 in amino acids: CASSPFSGSYEQYF. CDR3 nucleotides: TGTGCCAGCAGCCCCTTTAGCGGGAGTTACGAGCAGTACTTC. Full variable domain (missing parts from reference TRBV9 and TRBJ2-7): DSGVTQTPKHLITATGQRVTLRCSPRSGDLSVYWYQQSLDQGLQFLIQYYNGEERAKGNILERFSAQQFPDLHSELNLSSLELGDSALYFCASSPFSGSYEQYFGPGTRLTVT.

This clone was detected a few times. This chain uses TRBV6-1 with TRBJ1-3, with D tentatively TRBD1 (5 bases). This CDR3 has 13 residues. V gave up 6 bases and J gave up 4 bases, with 10 bases separating them. From germline, CDR1 is MNHNS and CDR2 SASEGT. Here the CDR3 DNA reads TGTGCCAGCAGAGCAAGGGGCGGAAACACCATATATTTT. It translates to CASRARGGNTIYF.

The V and J genes are TRBV6-6 and TRBJ2-7, with 11 bases aligning to TRBD1. CDR1 is MNHNY and CDR2 is SVGAGI in the germline V gene (reference sequence). This CDR3 region has 15 residues. V shed 5 bases and J 5 bases; nucleotides not matched to a gene: 8. The CDR3 spells CASSATDRGHHEQYF. Written as DNA, the CDR3 is TGTGCCAGCAGTGCAACGGACAGGGGGCATCACGAGCAGTACTTC.

This clone has just one count. The CDR3 sequence is CASSFEQPQHF. CDR3 nucleotides: TGTGCCAGCAGCTTCGAGCAGCCCCAGCATTTT. The chain uses TRBV5-8 and TRBJ1-5, with D uncertain. Trimming removed 2 bases from V and 7 bases from J, with 4 bases in between. This CDR3 region has 11 residues. Germline V gives CDR1 SGHTS, CDR2 YDEGEE.

The J gene is TRBJ2-5, the V gene TRBV4-1; D might be TRBD2 (6 bases). V gave up 1 base and J gave up 4 bases, with 7 bases separating them. The germline V gene encodes CDR1 MGHRA and CDR2 YSYEKL. This CDR3 is 13 amino acids long. The CDR3 sequence is CASSQGGLETQYF. CDR3 in DNA: TGCGCCAGCAGCCAAGGGGGACTAGAGACCCAGTACTTC.